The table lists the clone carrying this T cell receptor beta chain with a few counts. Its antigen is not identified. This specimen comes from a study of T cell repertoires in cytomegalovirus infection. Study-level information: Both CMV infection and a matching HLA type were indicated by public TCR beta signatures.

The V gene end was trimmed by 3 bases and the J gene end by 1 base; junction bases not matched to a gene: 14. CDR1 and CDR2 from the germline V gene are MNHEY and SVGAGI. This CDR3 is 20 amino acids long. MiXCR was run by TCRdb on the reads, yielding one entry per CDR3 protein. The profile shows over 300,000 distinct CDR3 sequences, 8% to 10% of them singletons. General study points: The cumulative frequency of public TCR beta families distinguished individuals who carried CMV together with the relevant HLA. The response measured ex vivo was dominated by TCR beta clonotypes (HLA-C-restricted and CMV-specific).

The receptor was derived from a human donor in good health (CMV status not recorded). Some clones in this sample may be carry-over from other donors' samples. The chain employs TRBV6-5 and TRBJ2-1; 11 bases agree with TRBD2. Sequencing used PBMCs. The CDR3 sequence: CASSYLRLAGGRESYNEQFF. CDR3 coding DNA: TGTGCCAGCAGTTATCTTCGGCTAGCGGGAGGAAGGGAATCCTACAATGAGCAGTTCTTC.